The 30 T cell receptor beta chains below all came from one sample that was sequenced in a study of cytomegalovirus exposure and HLA in healthy donors. The PCR was carried out with 60 Vbeta primers and 13 Jbeta primers. Sequenced by immunoSEQ multiplex PCR; TCRdb stores in-frame clones only, minus some. This sample's table reports about 25,000 clones. Source material: PBMCs. These receptor sequences come from a male donor in good health and CMV-seropositive.

The chain joins TRBV11-2 to TRBJ2-1; 7 bases are a match to TRBD2. The CDR3 is made up of 15 amino acids. With 5 bases clipped from V and 5 bases from J, the junction kept 9 bases outside the gene matches. Per germline, CDR1 SGHAT and CDR2 FQNNGV. For the CDR3, the DNA is TGTGCCAGCAGCCTCGACAGCGGGGCTCACAATGAGCAGTTCTTC. It yields the protein CASSLDSGAHNEQFF.

J is TRBJ2-7 and V is TRBV13, with TRBD2 matching 9 bases. The germline V gene encodes CDR1 PRHDT and CDR2 FYEKMQ (reference sequence). This CDR3 comprises 16 residues. J lost 2 bases, V lost 4 bases, and 9 bases had no gene match. The CDR3 sequence: CASSSTLAGDPYEQYF. CDR3 DNA: TGTGCCAGCAGCTCGACACTAGCGGGCGATCCCTACGAGCAGTACTTC.

The V gene is TRBV9, the J gene TRBJ1-2, with 8 nucleotides matching TRBD1. Trimming cost V 4 bases and J 7 bases; bases outside gene matches: 9. This CDR3 has 14 amino acids. Germline assignment: CDR1 SGDLS and CDR2 YYNGEE. This CDR3 reads CASSFSDRVGGYTF. CDR3 in DNA: TGTGCCAGCAGCTTTTCGGACAGGGTAGGTGGCTACACCTTC.

This rearrangement joins TRBV18 to TRBJ2-5, with 9 bases identical to TRBD2. This CDR3 has 15 amino acids. The germline CDR1 and CDR2 sequences are KGHSH and LQKENI. Unmatched junction bases numbered 3, after V lost 0 bases and J lost 4 bases. DNA for the CDR3: TGTGCCAGCTCACCACCTTCAGCGGGAGGAGAGACCCAGTACTTC. Protein product: CASSPPSAGGETQYF.

This sequence joins TRBV18 and TRBJ2-2; D possibly corresponds to TRBD1 (5 bases). The V gene lost 1 base and the J gene lost 4 bases, with 13 bases spanning the gap. Germline CDR1 is KGHSH and CDR2 is LQKENI. The CDR3 loop spans 16 amino acids. CDR3 DNA: TGTGCCAGCTCACCACGGCGCGACAGTGGCACCGGGGAGCTGTTTTTT. Translating gives CASSPRRDSGTGELFF.

The rearrangement joins TRBV27 to TRBJ1-4, with a weak D call TRBD1 (5 bases). The V gene's germline CDR1 is MNHEY and CDR2 SMNVEV (reference sequence). Trimming pared 11 bases from V and 0 bases from J, leaving 10 bases between. CDR3 length: 13 amino acids. The CDR3 DNA is TGTGCCTCCCGGGGGGCAACTAATGAAAAACTGTTTTTT. Translation: CASRGATNEKLFF.

The genes are TRBV19 and TRBJ1-1; 7 bases are shared with TRBD1. V shed 8 bases and J 0 bases; nucleotides not matched to a gene: 15. Germline lookup yields CDR1 LNHDA and CDR2 SQIVND (reference sequence). There are 17 residues in the CDR3. The CDR3 loop reads CASGDPGTAYMNTEAFF. The DNA for the CDR3 is TGTGCCAGTGGGGATCCCGGGACAGCTTACATGAACACTGAAGCTTTCTTT. Full variable domain (outside the CDR3, taken from reference TRBV19 and TRBJ1-1): DGGITQSPKYLFRKEGQNVTLSCEQNLNHDAMYWYRQDPGQGLRLIYYSQIVNDFQKGDIAEGYSVSREKKESFPLTVTSAQKNPTAFYLCASGDPGTAYMNTEAFFGQGTRLTVV.

The rearrangement links TRBV27 to TRBJ2-3, with a possible D match to TRBD2 (5 bases). The CDR3 extends over 14 amino acids. The germline V gene encodes CDR1 MNHEY and CDR2 SMNVEV (reference sequence). V lost 8 bases, J lost 6 bases, and 18 bases lay in between. The CDR3, as DNA: TGTGCCAGCGCAATTGGCGGGCCCCTGGATACGCAGTATTTT. Protein product: CASAIGGPLDTQYF.

This chain uses TRBV29-1 with TRBJ2-1; unclear D gene. Trimming left V 6 bases short and J 7 bases short, with 13 bases between. This CDR3 is built from 12 residues. Germline CDR1 SQVTM, CDR2 ANQGSEA. The CDR3 DNA is TGCAGCGTCAGGCTTGACCAGAATGAGCAGTTCTTC. Translated, it gives CSVRLDQNEQFF.

This chain joins TRBV30 and TRBJ2-3, with 7 bases fitting TRBD2. The germline gives CDR1 GTSNPN, CDR2 SVGIG (reference sequence). V lost 1 base, J lost 1 base, and 2 bases stayed unmatched. This CDR3 is 14 amino acids long. DNA for the CDR3: TGTGCCTGGAGTGAAACTAGCGGCACAGATACGCAGTATTTT. Its protein product is CAWSETSGTDTQYF.

This sequence joins TRBV7-6 and TRBJ2-3, with D possibly being TRBD1 (6 bases). Trimming stripped 3 bases from V and 3 bases from J, with 16 bases between. CDR1 SGHVS and CDR2 FNYEAQ come from the germline V gene. This CDR3 region has 16 residues. CDR3 loop: CASSFAQGFGTDTQYF. CDR3 sequence (DNA): TGTGCCAGCAGCTTCGCACAGGGTTTTGGGACAGATACGCAGTATTTT.

The chain combines TRBV6-5 with TRBJ2-7; 7 bases are shared with TRBD1. With 0 bases clipped from V and 3 bases from J, the junction kept 2 bases outside the gene matches. CDR1 is MNHEY and CDR2 is SVGAGI in the germline V gene. The CDR3 spans 14 residues. DNA for the CDR3: TGTGCCAGCAGTTACTCACAGGGGAACTACGAGCAGTACTTC. The encoded protein is CASSYSQGNYEQYF.

V is TRBV5-1 and J is TRBJ1-1; 8 bases line up with TRBD1. Germline V gene data show CDR1 as SGHRS and CDR2 as YFSETQ. The length of the CDR3 is 15 residues. J was trimmed by 2 bases and V by 3 bases; bases with no gene match: 6. This chain's CDR3 is CASSSTTGENTEAFF. CDR3 DNA sequence: TGCGCCAGCAGCTCGACGACAGGGGAAAACACTGAAGCTTTCTTT.

The CDR3 DNA follows: TGTGCCAGCACCGGCCTGAAGGGGCAGACCATGAACACTGAAGCTTTCTTT. It is translated as CASTGLKGQTMNTEAFF. The rearrangement uses TRBV2 and TRBJ1-1; TRBD1 is a possible D gene (5 bases). V was clipped by 7 bases and J by 0 bases, with 21 bases between them. In germline, CDR1 is SNHLY, CDR2 FYNNEI. This CDR3 region has 17 residues.

The V call is TRBV4-2, the J call TRBJ1-2; no definite D call. With 0 bases removed from V and 7 bases from J, the gap between germline ends came to 3 bases. CDR1 and CDR2 (germline): LGHNA, YNFKEQ. The CDR3 extends over 11 amino acids. CDR3 residues: CASSQDRGYTF. CDR3 nucleotides: TGTGCCAGCAGCCAAGATCGTGGCTACACCTTC.

The chain recombines TRBV5-5 with TRBJ1-2; 7 positions match TRBD1. Germline CDR1 is SGHKS and CDR2 is YYEKEE (reference sequence). J gave up 1 base and V 4 bases, and 7 bases lay outside the gene matches. There are 15 residues in the CDR3. In nucleotides, the CDR3 is TGTGCCAGCAGCCCAGGACAGGTTATTAACTATGGCTACACCTTC. Translation: CASSPGQVINYGYTF.

The J gene is TRBJ1-1, the V gene TRBV7-2; D is possibly TRBD1 (5 bases). Germline assignment: CDR1 SGHTA and CDR2 FQGNSA. Trimming left V 5 bases short and J 6 bases short, with 22 bases between. The CDR3 consists of 16 residues. CDR3 sequence: CASSTPNQGGAPEAFF. CDR3 coding DNA: TGTGCCAGCAGCACCCCAAACCAGGGAGGGGCTCCTGAAGCTTTCTTT.

The chain links TRBV28 to TRBJ1-4; D is unclear. The CDR3 sequence is 20 residues long. The V gene lost 4 bases and the J gene lost 7 bases, with 31 bases spanning the gap. Germline values: CDR1 MDHEN, CDR2 SYDVKM. The CDR3 DNA reads as TGTGCCAGCAGTTCATACTACGCTTATACAGATGGGGAGATTGGTGAAAAACTGTTTTTT. Its translation is CASSSYYAYTDGEIGEKLFF.

V gene TRBV6-5 combines with J gene TRBJ2-2; D is possibly TRBD1 (5 bases). In germline, CDR1 is MNHEY, CDR2 SVGAGI. CDR3 length equals 15 residues. The germline V and J ends were trimmed by 4 bases and 3 bases, with 12 bases remaining between them. CDR3 protein: CASSSLDTYTGELFF. The CDR3, as DNA: TGTGCCAGCAGTTCCCTGGACACCTACACCGGGGAGCTGTTTTTT.

This sequence joins TRBV30 and TRBJ2-5; D may be TRBD1 (5 bases). Trimming pared 1 base from V and 2 bases from J, leaving 14 bases between. The CDR3 loop spans 15 amino acids. Germline assignment: CDR1 GTSNPN and CDR2 SVGIG (reference sequence). CDR3 amino acids: CAWSGTDTAQETQYF. The CDR3 DNA reads TGTGCCTGGAGTGGAACGGACACAGCTCAAGAGACCCAGTACTTC.

The gene calls are TRBV5-6 and TRBJ2-7; 7 positions agree with TRBD1. V lost 1 base and J lost 3; bases outside the gene matches: 4. This CDR3 comprises 14 residues. Germline V gives CDR1 SGHDT, CDR2 YYEEEE. DNA of the CDR3: TGTGCCAGCAGCTTGATGGCAGGGGGCTACGAGCAGTACTTC. Protein product: CASSLMAGGYEQYF.

The V call is TRBV5-1, the J call TRBJ1-2; TRBD1 matches at 7 bases. The J segment lost 3 bases and the V segment lost 3 bases, leaving 5 bases of the junction unmatched. The CDR3 is made up of 14 amino acids. Germline V CDR1 and CDR2: SGHRS, YFSETQ. In DNA form, the CDR3 reads TGCGCCAGCAGCTCCTCCGGGACAGACTATGGCTACACCTTC. This sequence encodes CASSSSGTDYGYTF. Combining the CDR3 with reference TRBV5-1 and TRBJ1-2 gives the whole variable domain KAGVTQTPRYLIKTRGQQVTLSCSPISGHRSVSWYQQTPGQGLQFLFEYFSETQRNKGNFPGRFSGRQFSNSRSEMNVSTLELGDSALYLCASSSSGTDYGYTFGSGTRLTVV.

J is TRBJ2-3 and V is TRBV18, with a tentative D call TRBD1 (6 bases). From germline, CDR1 is KGHSH and CDR2 LQKENI. V was trimmed by 6 bases and J by 3 bases, leaving 16 bases between them. CDR3 length: 15 amino acids. CDR3 nucleotides: TGTGCCAGCTCGACCCAGGGGCAGGAGACAGATACGCAGTATTTT. Encoded protein: CASSTQGQETDTQYF.

The rearrangement joins TRBV19 to TRBJ1-2; no clear D. The germline V gene encodes CDR1 LNHDA and CDR2 SQIVND (reference sequence). V was shortened by 3 bases and J by 5 bases, with 16 bases between the two germline ends. The CDR3 runs 15 residues. The CDR3 DNA follows: TGTGCCAGTAGTATGGGAGGCGGAGGAGGTTATGGCTACACCTTC. Translated, it gives CASSMGGGGGYGYTF.

The genes are TRBV11-1 and TRBJ2-6; D is unresolved. The CDR3 is made up of 17 amino acids. Trimming cost V 5 bases and J 0 bases, with 14 bases left between them. Germline CDR1 reads SGHAT; CDR2 reads FQDESV (reference sequence). The DNA of the CDR3 is TGTGCCAGCAGCCCAGTATACAGTGCCTCTGGGGCCAACGTCCTGACTTTC. It encodes CASSPVYSASGANVLTF.

V usage is TRBV5-6 and J usage is TRBJ2-1; D is perhaps TRBD2 (5 bases). V shed 1 base and J shed 7 bases, with 12 bases lying between them. Germline-derived CDR1 and CDR2 are SGHDT and YYEEEE. CDR3 size: 14 residues. The CDR3 is CASSLYTGGNEQFF. CDR3 nucleotides: TGTGCCAGCAGCTTGTATACCGGCGGGAATGAGCAGTTCTTC.

The J gene is TRBJ1-4, the V gene TRBV5-1; TRBD1 aligns across 8 bases. The CDR3 length is 15 residues. The germline CDR1 and CDR2 sequences are SGHRS and YFSETQ. V shed 3 bases, J shed 7 bases, and the junction held 8 bases outside the gene matches. CDR3 sequence reads: CASSSLGQGLEKLFF. The CDR3 DNA is TGCGCCAGCAGCTCACTCGGACAGGGACTTGAAAAACTGTTTTTT. Full variable domain (remainder filled in from reference TRBV5-1 and TRBJ1-4): KAGVTQTPRYLIKTRGQQVTLSCSPISGHRSVSWYQQTPGQGLQFLFEYFSETQRNKGNFPGRFSGRQFSNSRSEMNVSTLELGDSALYLCASSSLGQGLEKLFFGSGTQLSVL.

The J gene is TRBJ2-1, the V gene TRBV9; 7 bases are a match to TRBD2. From germline, CDR1 is SGDLS and CDR2 YYNGEE. The J segment lost 1 base and the V segment lost 4 bases, leaving 5 bases of the junction unmatched. The CDR3 has 15 amino acids. The CDR3: CASSPSGESYNEQFF. As DNA, the CDR3 is TGTGCCAGCAGCCCAAGCGGGGAGTCCTACAATGAGCAGTTCTTC.

The chain joins TRBV5-1 to TRBJ1-6; D uncertain. The germline gives CDR1 SGHRS, CDR2 YFSETQ. Deletions cut 0 bases from V and 6 bases from J, with 13 bases between. This CDR3 is 16 amino acids long. The CDR3: CASSLDALGSNSPLHF. The CDR3 region has the DNA TGCGCCAGCAGCTTGGACGCCTTGGGCAGTAATTCACCCCTCCACTTT. Together with reference TRBV5-1 and TRBJ1-6, the CDR3 gives the full variable domain: KAGVTQTPRYLIKTRGQQVTLSCSPISGHRSVSWYQQTPGQGLQFLFEYFSETQRNKGNFPGRFSGRQFSNSRSEMNVSTLELGDSALYLCASSLDALGSNSPLHFGNGTRLTVT.

This chain uses TRBV9 with TRBJ2-7; weak D call: TRBD2 (6 bases). Trimming stripped 4 bases from V and 2 bases from J, with 19 bases between. This CDR3 is 16 amino acids long. Looked up from germline, CDR1 is SGDLS and CDR2 is YYNGEE. CDR3 DNA: TGTGCCAGCAGCTCGGGAGAGTCGACCTGGACCTACGAGCAGTACTTC. Amino acid sequence: CASSSGESTWTYEQYF.